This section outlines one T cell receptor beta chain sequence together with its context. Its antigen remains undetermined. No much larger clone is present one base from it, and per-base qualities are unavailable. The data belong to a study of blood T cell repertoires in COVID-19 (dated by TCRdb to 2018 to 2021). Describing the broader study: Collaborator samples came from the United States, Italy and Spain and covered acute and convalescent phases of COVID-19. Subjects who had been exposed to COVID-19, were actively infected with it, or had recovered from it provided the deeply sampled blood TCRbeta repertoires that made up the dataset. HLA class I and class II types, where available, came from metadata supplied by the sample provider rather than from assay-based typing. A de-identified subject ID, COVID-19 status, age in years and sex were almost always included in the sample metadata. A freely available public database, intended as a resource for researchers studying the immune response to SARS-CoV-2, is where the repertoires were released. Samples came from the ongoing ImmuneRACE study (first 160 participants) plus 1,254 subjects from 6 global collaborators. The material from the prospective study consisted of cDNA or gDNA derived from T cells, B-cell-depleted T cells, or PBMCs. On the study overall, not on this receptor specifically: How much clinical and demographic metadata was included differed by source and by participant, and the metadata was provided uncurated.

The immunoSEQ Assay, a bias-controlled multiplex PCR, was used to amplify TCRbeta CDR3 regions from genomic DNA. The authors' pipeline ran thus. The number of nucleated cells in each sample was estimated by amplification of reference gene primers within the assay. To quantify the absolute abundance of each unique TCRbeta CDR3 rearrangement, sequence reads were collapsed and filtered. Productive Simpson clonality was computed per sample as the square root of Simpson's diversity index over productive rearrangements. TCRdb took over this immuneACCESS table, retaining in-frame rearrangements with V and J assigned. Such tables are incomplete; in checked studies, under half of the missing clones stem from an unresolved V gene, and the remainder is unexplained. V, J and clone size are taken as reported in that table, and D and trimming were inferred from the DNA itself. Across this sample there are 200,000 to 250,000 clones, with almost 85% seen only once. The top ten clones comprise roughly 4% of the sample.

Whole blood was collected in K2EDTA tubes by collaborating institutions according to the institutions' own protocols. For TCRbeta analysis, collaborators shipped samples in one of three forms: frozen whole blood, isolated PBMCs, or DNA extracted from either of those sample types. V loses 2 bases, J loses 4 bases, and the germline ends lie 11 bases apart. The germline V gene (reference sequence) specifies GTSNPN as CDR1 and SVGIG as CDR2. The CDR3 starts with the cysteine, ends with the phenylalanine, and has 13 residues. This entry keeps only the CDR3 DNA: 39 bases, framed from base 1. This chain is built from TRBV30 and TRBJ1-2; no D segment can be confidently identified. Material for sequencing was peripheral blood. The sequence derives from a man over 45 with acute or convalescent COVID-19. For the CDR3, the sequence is CAWSRTGFYGYTF. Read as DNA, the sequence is TGTGCCTGGAGTCGTACCGGGTTCTATGGCTACACCTTC.